These T cell receptor beta chains were read from a single sample in a study of cytomegalovirus exposure and HLA in healthy donors. Here immunoSEQ multiplex PCR was the method, and the copy in TCRdb shows in-frame clones only, minus some. The sample lists 130,000 to 150,000 clones, roughly 78% occurring once. Material: PBMCs. The receptors stem from a female donor in good health and CMV-seronegative. Each CDR3 is given with its conserved first and last residue. The order of the fields is J gene, V gene, D gene, clone size, CDR3 DNA, CDR3 protein. The D gene is left open where the match is weak. Clone size is shown for a subset of rows, as once, few, many or a class of expanded clone.

>TRBJ2-5|TRBV5-4|TRBD1|once
TGTGCCAGCAGCTTGGGGGACAGGAGCCAAGAGACCCAGTACTTC
CASSLGDRSQETQYF
>TRBJ2-7|TRBV5-8|NA|NA
TGTGCCAGCAGCTCCAGCGACAGGATCCCTTCCTACGAGCAGTACTTC
CASSSSDRIPSYEQYF
>TRBJ2-5|TRBV7-8|TRBD2|NA
TGTGCCAGCAGCTTAGGACTAGCGGGAGGTTTCCAAGAGACCCAGTACTTC
CASSLGLAGGFQETQYF
>TRBJ1-5|TRBV6-1|NA|NA
TGTGCCAGCAGTGAGGGGCGGAGCACCGGGAGCAATCAGCCCCAGCATTTT
CASSEGRSTGSNQPQHF
>TRBJ2-3|TRBV5-4|TRBD2|NA
TGTGCCAGCAGCCCGGGACTAGCGGGAGAGCTCACAGATACGCAGTATTTT
CASSPGLAGELTDTQYF
>TRBJ1-2|TRBV7-2|NA|NA
TGTGCCAGCAGCTTAAAAGGGACTAACGGCTACACCTTC
CASSLKGTNGYTF
>TRBJ2-2|TRBV19|TRBD1|NA
TGTGCCAGTAACGACAGACAGGGTCTGCCCGGGGAGCTGTTTTTT
CASNDRQGLPGELFF
>TRBJ2-7|TRBV7-8|TRBD2|NA
TGTGCCAGCAGCTCCACCTTAAGCGGGGTTAGCGAGCAGTACTTC
CASSSTLSGVSEQYF
>TRBJ1-2|TRBV2|NA|NA
TGTGCGAAACGGGCGGGGGGCTATGGCTACACCTTC
CAKRAGGYGYTF
>TRBJ2-3|TRBV5-4|NA|NA
TGTGCCAGCAGCTTGTTTGGGGCCAGCACAGATACGCAGTATTTT
CASSLFGASTDTQYF
>TRBJ1-1|TRBV27|NA|NA
TGTGCCAGCAGTTTACAGGGGACGAACACTGAAGCTTTCTTT
CASSLQGTNTEAFF
>TRBJ1-2|TRBV6-5|NA|NA
TGTGCCAGCAGTTACTCTGGAGGGTCCTATGGCTACACCTTC
CASSYSGGSYGYTF
>TRBJ2-1|TRBV7-2|NA|once
TGTGCCAGCAGCTTAGTTGGGGGCGGACACAATGAGCAGTTCTTC
CASSLVGGGHNEQFF
>TRBJ2-1|TRBV5-1|NA|few
TGCGCCAGCAGCTGGGGACAATCATTCGATGAGCAGTTCTTC
CASSWGQSFDEQFF
>TRBJ1-1|TRBV11-2|NA|NA
TGTGCCAGCAGCATCACGGGGGGGTTGAACACTGAAGCTTTCTTT
CASSITGGLNTEAFF
>TRBJ1-1|TRBV28|NA|NA
TGTGCCAGCAGTTTTACAGGGTCGGGCACTGAAGCTTTCTTT
CASSFTGSGTEAFF
>TRBJ1-1|TRBV7-2|NA|NA
TGTGCCAGCAGCACGGACAACAGAAACACTGAAGCTTTCTTT
CASSTDNRNTEAFF
>TRBJ2-7|TRBV5-4|NA|few
TGTGCCAGCAGCTCCGGACTGAGCGACTACGAGCAGTACTTC
CASSSGLSDYEQYF
>TRBJ2-7|TRBV7-8|TRBD2|once
TGTGCCAGCAGACGTAGCGGGAGCTCCTACGGGCAGTACTTC
CASRRSGSSYGQYF
>TRBJ2-1|TRBV28|NA|NA
TGTGCCAGCAGTCTAGATGATATTTACAATGAGCAGTTCTTC
CASSLDDIYNEQFF
>TRBJ2-7|TRBV6-5|TRBD1|NA
TGTGCCAGCAGTTTCTCCGACAGGGCAGCCTACGAGCAGTACTTC
CASSFSDRAAYEQYF
>TRBJ1-5|TRBV19|NA|NA
TGTGCCAGTAGTATGGGGGGGATCTCTAGGAATCAGCCCCAGCATTTT
CASSMGGISRNQPQHF
>TRBJ2-7|TRBV4-2|NA|NA
TGTGCCAGCAGCCAAGTTGGGAGCTCCTACGAGCAGTACTTC
CASSQVGSSYEQYF
>TRBJ1-2|TRBV2|NA|NA
TGTGCCAGCAGTGCGGAAGGGAGTGGCTACACCTTC
CASSAEGSGYTF
>TRBJ1-5|TRBV7-8|NA|NA
TGTGCCAGCAGCTTTTCCAGGTTCCAGGCTCAGCCCCAGCATTTT
CASSFSRFQAQPQHF
>TRBJ2-7|TRBV7-2|NA|NA
TGTGCCAGCAGCCCCGGACTCTCCTCGCGAGAGCAGTACTTC
CASSPGLSSREQYF
>TRBJ2-1|TRBV10-1|NA|NA
TGCGCCAACGTAACAGGGTCTTCCTACAATGAGCAGTTCTTC
CANVTGSSYNEQFF
>TRBJ1-2|TRBV28|TRBD1|NA
TGTGCCAGCAGTTTACTGGCAGGGGGTGGCTACACCTTC
CASSLLAGGGYTF
>TRBJ1-5|TRBV19|NA|NA
TGTGCCAGTAGTAGAGCAAGCATAAGAGGGAATCAGCCCCAGCATTTT
CASSRASIRGNQPQHF
>TRBJ1-4|TRBV11-2|NA|NA
TGTGCCAGCAGCTTTTTTCGGCAGGGTTATGAAAAACTGTTTTTT
CASSFFRQGYEKLFF
>TRBJ1-6|TRBV4-3|TRBD1|few
TGCGCCAGCAGCCAAGACGCGACAGGGGGCGATTCACCCCTCCACTTT
CASSQDATGGDSPLHF
>TRBJ2-5|TRBV5-1|TRBD2|NA
TGCGCCAGCAGCTTGGAGCCGGGACTAGGAAGCCGAGAGACCCAGTACTTC
CASSLEPGLGSRETQYF
>TRBJ1-1|TRBV28|NA|NA
TGTGCAAGTGAAACGGGTTACACTGAAGCTTTCTTT
CASETGYTEAFF
>TRBJ1-1|TRBV12-5|NA|few
TGTGCTAGTCAACGGGGCGGCCGGGGGGTGAACACTGAAGCTTTCTTT
CASQRGGRGVNTEAFF
>TRBJ1-6|TRBV5-8|NA|NA
TGTGCCAGCAGCTACAGGGCTCAGAATTCACCCCTCCACTTT
CASSYRAQNSPLHF
>TRBJ1-5|TRBV19|NA|few
TGTGCCAGTACCCGGACGGGGGGTCAGCCCCAGCATTTT
CASTRTGGQPQHF
>TRBJ2-7|TRBV5-1|NA|NA
TGCGCCAGCAGCTTGCCTCGGCAGGGTCGCTTAAGCTCCTACGAGCAGTACTTC
CASSLPRQGRLSSYEQYF
>TRBJ2-1|TRBV6-6|TRBD2|NA
TGTGCCAGCAGGGTAGCGGGGCAGGGTTCCTACAATGAGCAGTTCTTC
CASRVAGQGSYNEQFF
>TRBJ2-3|TRBV5-5|TRBD1|NA
TGTGCCAGCAGCTTGGGACAGGGGGAGGTAGCGCAGTATTTT
CASSLGQGEVAQYF
>TRBJ1-2|TRBV11-2|NA|once
TGTGCCAGCAGCCACCCAACAGCATTACGTCCCGGCTACACCTTC
CASSHPTALRPGYTF
>TRBJ1-1|TRBV7-2|NA|NA
TGTGCCAGCAGCCGGGATGACGCTGAAGCTTTCTTT
CASSRDDAEAFF
>TRBJ2-2|TRBV7-9|TRBD2|NA
TGTGCCAGCAGCTCCCTTGGAGCGGGAGCCTCCGGGGAGCTGTTTTTT
CASSSLGAGASGELFF